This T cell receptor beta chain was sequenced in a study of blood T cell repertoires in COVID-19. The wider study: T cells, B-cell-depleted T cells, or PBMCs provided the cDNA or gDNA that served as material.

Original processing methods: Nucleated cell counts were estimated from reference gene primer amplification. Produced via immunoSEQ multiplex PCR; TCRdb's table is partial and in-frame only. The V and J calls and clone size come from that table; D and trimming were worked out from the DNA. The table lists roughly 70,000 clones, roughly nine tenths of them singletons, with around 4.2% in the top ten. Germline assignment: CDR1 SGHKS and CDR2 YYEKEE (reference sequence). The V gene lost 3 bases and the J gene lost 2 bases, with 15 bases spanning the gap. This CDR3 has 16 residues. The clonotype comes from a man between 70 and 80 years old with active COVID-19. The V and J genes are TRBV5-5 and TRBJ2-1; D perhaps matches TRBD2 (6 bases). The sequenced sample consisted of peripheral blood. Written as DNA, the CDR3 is TGTGCCAGCAGCTACATCGGCGGGGCAGCCTACAATGAGCAGTTCTTC. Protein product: CASSYIGGAAYNEQFF.